These 11 T cell receptor beta chains originate from one sample sequenced in a study of blood T cell repertoires in COVID-19. Assay used: immunoSEQ multiplex PCR; TCRdb lists only in-frame clones, some missing. This sample has some 300,000 clones, with 90% found just once. Sequencing used peripheral blood. These receptors all come from a woman between 40 and 55 years old with COVID-19, enrolled during active disease.

The CDR3 coding sequence is TGTGCCAGCAGCTTAGAGAGTCGGAATGAGCAGTTCTTC. It is translated as CASSLESRNEQFF. V usage is TRBV7-2 and J usage is TRBJ2-1; no reliable D call. The V and J ends lost 1 base and 7 bases respectively, with 8 bases between them. Germline V gene sequence: CDR1 SGHTA, CDR2 FQGNSA. This CDR3 region has 13 residues.

The chain links TRBV6-5 to TRBJ1-6; D possibly corresponds to TRBD1 (6 bases). This CDR3 has 15 residues. The V gene's germline CDR1 is MNHEY and CDR2 SVGAGI. V gave up 7 bases and J gave up 4 bases, with 14 bases separating them. The CDR3 here is CASNEQGPYNSPLHF. CDR3 bases: TGTGCCAGCAACGAACAGGGCCCTTATAATTCACCCCTCCACTTT.

V gene TRBV19 combines with J gene TRBJ1-1; no definite D call. Looked up from germline, CDR1 is LNHDA and CDR2 is SQIVND (reference sequence). The V and J ends lost 7 bases and 0 bases respectively, with 18 bases between them. The CDR3 extends over 16 amino acids. In DNA form, the CDR3 reads TGTGCCAGTAAAGTCGATGGCACCTTTATGAACACTGAAGCTTTCTTT. Translating gives CASKVDGTFMNTEAFF.

The chain combines TRBV11-2 with TRBJ2-7; 7 bases align to TRBD2. Germline V CDR1 and CDR2: SGHAT, FQNNGV. Trimming at V came to 2 bases and at J to 1 base, leaving 5 bases not matched to a gene. The CDR3 extends over 15 amino acids. CDR3: CASSLTRAGSYEQYF. CDR3 nucleotide sequence: TGTGCCAGCAGCTTAACAAGAGCGGGATCCTACGAGCAGTACTTC.

V usage is TRBV6-2 or TRBV6-3 and J usage is TRBJ1-1, with 8 bases lining up with TRBD1. V shed 2 bases and J 6 bases; nucleotides not matched to a gene: 8. The CDR3 totals 15 residues. Germline V gives CDR1 MNHEY, CDR2 SVGEGT. CDR3 amino acids: CASSYPRGHLAEAFF. The CDR3 bases are TGTGCCAGCAGTTACCCCAGGGGGCATCTCGCTGAAGCTTTCTTT.

The chain has TRBV5-1 and TRBJ2-1; 11 bases are shared with TRBD2. The CDR3 runs to 15 residues. V shed 6 bases, J shed 3 bases, and the junction held 5 bases outside the gene matches. Germline V lookup: CDR1 SGHRS, CDR2 YFSETQ. CDR3 bases: TGCGCCAGCATCCCGACTAGCGGGAACTACAATGAGCAGTTCTTC. Amino acid sequence: CASIPTSGNYNEQFF.

This clone was seen only a few times. The CDR3 protein is CASSLLGTAQETQYF. The CDR3 DNA sequence: TGTGCCAGCAGTTTACTCGGGACAGCACAAGAGACCCAGTACTTC. This chain uses TRBV27 with TRBJ2-5; TRBD1 aligns across 7 bases. From germline, CDR1 is MNHEY and CDR2 SMNVEV (reference sequence). V dropped 2 bases and J dropped 2; count of bases not matched to a gene: 5. The CDR3 is made up of 15 amino acids.

This rearrangement joins TRBV5-1 to TRBJ1-1, with no clear D. Between the trimmed V and J ends, which lost 1 base and 3 bases, there was a span of 10 bases. The CDR3 consists of 14 residues. Germline assignment: CDR1 SGHRS and CDR2 YFSETQ. The CDR3 DNA follows: TGCGCCAGCAGCTTGTCGCCGGAGGACACTGAAGCTTTCTTT. It is translated as CASSLSPEDTEAFF.

The chain combines TRBV3-1 (or the pseudogene TRBV3-2) with TRBJ2-2; the match to TRBD2 covers 7 bases. This CDR3 is built from 16 residues. Trimming at V came to 0 bases and at J to 2 bases, leaving 3 bases not matched to a gene. Germline V CDR1 and CDR2: LGHDT, YNNKEL (reference sequence). The CDR3 is CASSQEAGLNTGELFF. The CDR3 DNA reads as TGTGCCAGCAGCCAAGAAGCGGGGTTAAACACCGGGGAGCTGTTTTTT.

The gene calls are TRBV6-5 and TRBJ2-1; 8 nucleotides align to TRBD1. Germline lookup yields CDR1 MNHEY and CDR2 SVGAGI. V lost 6 bases to trimming and J lost 7 bases; unmatched junction nucleotides: 5. CDR3 length: 13 residues. As DNA, the CDR3 is TGTGCCAGCAGCCTTACAGGGGGGAATGAGCAGTTCTTC. This encodes CASSLTGGNEQFF.

This clone was seen a single time. The chain employs TRBV13 and TRBJ1-5; TRBD1 matches at 10 bases. This CDR3 region has 15 residues. V was pared by 5 bases and J by 6 bases, with 7 bases of the junction left unmatched. From germline, CDR1 is PRHDT and CDR2 FYEKMQ (reference sequence). The CDR3 bases are TGTGCCAGCAGCCCCGGGACAGGGGAAGGTCAGCCCCAGCATTTT. Translation: CASSPGTGEGQPQHF.